The 30 T cell receptor beta chains in this list originate from one sample, sequenced in a study of blood T cell repertoires in COVID-19. Assay: immunoSEQ multiplex PCR; the TCRdb copy retains only in-frame clones and omits some. The repertoire has roughly 240,000 clones, 86% of them found once; the top ten carry about 5.4%. The source material was peripheral blood. The receptor set was obtained from a woman of 80 years or more with COVID-19, enrolled during active disease.

The chain has TRBV15 and TRBJ2-7; TRBD2 matches at 15 bases. Germline-derived CDR1 and CDR2 are LNHNV and YYDKDF (reference sequence). Losses at the gene ends were 0 bases for V and 4 bases for J; bases not matched to a gene: 4. The CDR3 contains 17 residues. CDR3 loop: CATSRERTSGGVYEQYF. The DNA for the CDR3 is TGTGCCACCAGCAGAGAAAGGACTAGCGGGGGGGTTTACGAGCAGTACTTC. Variable domain in full (rest from reference TRBV15 and TRBJ2-7): DAMVIQNPRYQVTQFGKPVTLSCSQTLNHNVMYWYQQKSSQAPKLLFHYYDKDFNNEADTPDNFQSRRPNTSFCFLDIRSPGLGDTAMYLCATSRERTSGGVYEQYFGPGTRLTVT.

This chain connects TRBV5-1 to TRBJ1-2, with 8 bases matching TRBD1. Germline values: CDR1 SGHRS, CDR2 YFSETQ. J gave up 4 bases and V 4 bases, and 6 bases lay outside the gene matches. The CDR3 covers 14 residues. CDR3 residues: CASSGMTGVYGYTF. The CDR3, as DNA: TGCGCCAGCAGCGGAATGACAGGGGTCTATGGCTACACCTTC.

The genes are TRBV30 and TRBJ1-2, with D unresolved. CDR1 is GTSNPN, CDR2 SVGIG, per germline (reference sequence). V lost 0 bases to trimming and J lost 6 bases, with 5 bases between them. The CDR3 is 11 amino acids. DNA of the CDR3: TGTGCCTGGAGTGTCGTTCATGGCTACACCTTC. As protein: CAWSVVHGYTF.

As concerns this clone: The junction shows a germline mismatch at one end, possibly a read error. The chain combines TRBV14 with TRBJ1-4; TRBD1 matches at 10 bases. The CDR3 loop spans 17 amino acids. The germline V gene has CDR1 SGHDN and CDR2 FVKESK. The CDR3 protein is CASSQDRQGATSEKLFF. Here the CDR3 DNA reads TGTGCCAGCAGCCAAGACCGACAGGGGGCTACTAGTGAAAAACTGTTTTTT.

The chain is built from TRBV6-2 or TRBV6-3 and TRBJ1-6; D uncertain. The CDR3 consists of 13 residues. CDR1 MNHEY and CDR2 SVGEGT come from the germline V gene. Trimming took off 3 bases at V and 8 bases at J, with 8 bases between the two ends. CDR3 region: CASSYLGDSPLHF. The CDR3 region has the DNA TGTGCCAGCAGTTATTTGGGAGATTCACCCCTCCACTTT.

The chain couples TRBV3-1 (or the pseudogene TRBV3-2) to TRBJ2-1; 10 bases are shared with TRBD2. The CDR3 sequence is 15 residues long. The J segment lost 8 bases and the V segment lost 4 bases, leaving 8 bases of the junction unmatched. Germline V gene sequence: CDR1 LGHDT, CDR2 YNNKEL (reference sequence). CDR3 coding DNA: TGTGCCAGCAGCCCCAGCGGGGGGGCCTCTCATGAGCAGTTCTTC. Encoded protein: CASSPSGGASHEQFF.

The chain uses TRBV7-2 and TRBJ1-4, with TRBD1 identical over 11 bases. V was pared by 4 bases and J by 0 bases, with 4 bases of the junction left unmatched. Germline CDR1 SGHTA, CDR2 FQGNSA. The CDR3 runs to 17 residues. For the CDR3, the DNA is TGTGCCAGCAGCTCGGGACAGGGGGTTGCAACTAATGAAAAACTGTTTTTT. Its protein product is CASSSGQGVATNEKLFF.

This chain joins TRBV29-1 and TRBJ1-2, with D tentatively TRBD1 (5 bases). Germline V gives CDR1 SQVTM, CDR2 ANQGSEA. Trimming removed 3 bases from V and 6 bases from J, with 11 bases in between. The CDR3 is 12 amino acids. The DNA of the CDR3 is TGCAGCGTTGAGGAACAGGTCGATGGCTACACCTTC. Its translation is CSVEEQVDGYTF.

This chain uses TRBV14 with TRBJ1-2; D is perhaps TRBD1 (5 bases). Germline lookup yields CDR1 SGHDN and CDR2 FVKESK. CDR3 length: 14 residues. V lost 4 bases and J lost 8, with 17 bases in between. CDR3 in amino acids: CASSPTGGASGYTF. CDR3 in DNA: TGTGCCAGCAGCCCCACAGGTGGGGCGAGCGGCTACACCTTC.

V usage is TRBV2 and J usage is TRBJ2-7; D may be TRBD2 (5 bases). The germline CDR1 and CDR2 sequences are SNHLY and FYNNEI. The CDR3 is made up of 13 amino acids. V lost 6 bases and J 4 bases, leaving 13 bases between the germline ends. The CDR3 sequence: CASSKEGGYEQYF. For the CDR3, the DNA is TGTGCCAGCAGCAAAGAGGGCGGATACGAGCAGTACTTC.

CDR3 nucleotides: TGCGCCAGCAGCTCTCCAGGCGGGGGGACAGTTGGCTACACCTTC. It codes for CASSSPGGGTVGYTF. This chain links TRBV5-1 with TRBJ1-2, with 7 bases lining up with TRBD1. The J segment lost 7 bases and the V segment lost 3 bases, leaving 12 bases of the junction unmatched. Germline V gene sequence: CDR1 SGHRS, CDR2 YFSETQ. This CDR3 is 15 amino acids long.

The rearrangement joins TRBV2 to TRBJ2-1; 9 nucleotides agree with TRBD2. With 4 bases clipped from V and 5 bases from J, the junction kept 3 bases outside the gene matches. The CDR3 spans 14 residues. Looked up from germline, CDR1 is SNHLY and CDR2 is FYNNEI. CDR3 nucleotide sequence: TGTGCCAGCAGTGTGGTAGCGGGGGACAATGAGCAGTTCTTC. Translation: CASSVVAGDNEQFF.

The rearrangement links TRBV27 to TRBJ1-1, with 7 bases matching TRBD1. This CDR3 is 15 amino acids long. The V gene end was trimmed by 6 bases and the J gene end by 1 base; junction bases not matched to a gene: 8. CDR1 MNHEY and CDR2 SMNVEV come from the germline V gene (reference sequence). The CDR3 region is CASSFRGTANTEAFF. The CDR3 bases are TGTGCCAGCAGCTTTCGGGGGACAGCGAACACTGAAGCTTTCTTT.

This chain joins TRBV6-5 and TRBJ1-2; D might be TRBD1 (6 bases). CDR3 size: 13 residues. From germline, CDR1 is MNHEY and CDR2 SVGAGI. Trimming stripped 2 bases from V and 9 bases from J, with 13 bases between. The CDR3 DNA follows: TGTGCCAGCAGTTACCCAGGGGAGACGAGCTACACCTTC. It specifies CASSYPGETSYTF.

This clone was picked up one time. V gene TRBV6-2 or TRBV6-3 combines with J gene TRBJ2-7; 9 nucleotides match TRBD2. Germline V gene sequence: CDR1 MNHEY, CDR2 SVGEGT. V dropped 6 bases and J dropped 1; count of bases not matched to a gene: 13. The CDR3 sequence is 17 residues long. CDR3 loop: CASSSTSGRPFSYEQYF. CDR3 bases: TGTGCCAGCAGCAGCACTAGCGGGCGACCGTTTTCCTACGAGCAGTACTTC.

This sequence joins TRBV6-5 and TRBJ1-5; D gene uncertain. This CDR3 comprises 14 residues. CDR1 and CDR2 from the germline V gene are MNHEY and SVGAGI. V lost 10 bases and J 4 bases, leaving 17 bases between the germline ends. The CDR3 sequence is CAIFIRTGNQPQHF. CDR3 bases: TGTGCCATCTTTATTAGGACGGGGAATCAGCCCCAGCATTTT.

This sequence joins TRBV6-6 and TRBJ1-4, with TRBD1 identical over 9 bases. V trimming: 7 bases; J trimming: 10 bases; junction bases outside the gene matches: 7. Germline CDR1 reads MNHNY; CDR2 reads SVGAGI (reference sequence). The CDR3 runs 13 residues. CDR3: CASIDRGFGKLFF. The CDR3 DNA sequence: TGTGCCAGCATCGACAGGGGGTTCGGAAAACTGTTTTTT.

This chain uses TRBV5-8 with TRBJ1-1; 9 bases line up with TRBD1. With V trimmed by 4 bases and J by 4 bases, 11 bases remained unmatched. Germline V CDR1 and CDR2: SGHTS, YDEGEE. This CDR3 spans 16 amino acids. CDR3 amino acids: CASSRTQGARITEAFF. CDR3 coding DNA: TGTGCCAGCAGCCGAACACAGGGGGCCAGGATCACTGAAGCTTTCTTT.

The rearrangement links TRBV19 to TRBJ1-2; D perhaps matches TRBD1 (5 bases). The V end was cut by 10 bases, the J end by 7 bases, with 19 bases between. The V gene's germline CDR1 is LNHDA and CDR2 SQIVND (reference sequence). CDR3 size: 13 residues. The CDR3 region is CATRLSGAGGYTF. The CDR3 DNA sequence: TGTGCCACCCGGCTTAGTGGGGCCGGTGGCTACACCTTC.

The sample holds one count of this clone. The rearrangement links TRBV7-2 to TRBJ2-7, with 9 bases aligning to TRBD1. After removal of 4 bases from V and 9 bases from J, the junction contained 7 bases not matched to a gene. Germline values: CDR1 SGHTA, CDR2 FQGNSA. The CDR3 is 13 amino acids. The CDR3 here is CASSSGQGYVQYF. The CDR3 DNA sequence: TGTGCCAGCAGCTCAGGACAGGGGTATGTGCAGTACTTC.

This clone has only one observation. The CDR3 DNA follows: TGTGCCAGCAGCTTTACTAGCGGGGGGAAGACGCTCGAGCAGTACTTC. Encoded protein: CASSFTSGGKTLEQYF. J is TRBJ2-7 and V is TRBV7-2; 12 bases fit TRBD2. This CDR3 is built from 16 residues. The germline V gene encodes CDR1 SGHTA and CDR2 FQGNSA. Trimming removed 3 bases from V and 6 bases from J; junction bases left unmatched: 9.

Remarks on this clone: This same CDR3 is encoded by further DNA sequences in the sample. The V gene is TRBV3-1 (or the pseudogene TRBV3-2), the J gene TRBJ1-6; 8 bases fit TRBD1. The ends lost 3 bases at V and 0 bases at J; junction bases unmatched: 1. The CDR3 loop spans 16 amino acids. Germline assignment: CDR1 LGHDT and CDR2 YNNKEL (reference sequence). The DNA for the CDR3 is TGTGCCAGCAGCCAGGACAGGGACTCCTATAATTCACCCCTCCACTTT. Protein product: CASSQDRDSYNSPLHF.

This rearrangement joins TRBV6-5 to TRBJ1-2; D is uncertain. Trimming shortened V by 2 bases and J by 6 bases, and 7 bases separated the two germline ends. The CDR3 is 12 amino acids. CDR1 MNHEY and CDR2 SVGAGI come from the germline V gene. CDR3 residues: CASSYPGNGYTF. The CDR3 bases are TGTGCCAGCAGTTACCCCGGGAATGGCTACACCTTC.

V is TRBV4-3 and J is TRBJ2-7, with a tentative D call TRBD2 (5 bases). This CDR3 spans 15 amino acids. Germline V lookup: CDR1 LGHNA, CDR2 YSLEER. Trimming left V 0 bases short and J 0 bases short, with 9 bases between. The DNA for the CDR3 is TGCGCCAGCAGCCAAGAAAGTACTAGCTCCTACGAGCAGTACTTC. Translating gives CASSQESTSSYEQYF.

The rearrangement uses TRBV18 and TRBJ1-2; no clear D. CDR1 is KGHSH, CDR2 LQKENI, per germline. The CDR3 loop spans 13 amino acids. Trimming removed 4 bases from V and 0 bases from J, with 6 bases in between. In DNA, the CDR3 is TGTGCCAGCTCACTCGGTACTAACTATGGCTACACCTTC. It codes for CASSLGTNYGYTF. Combining the CDR3 with reference TRBV18 and TRBJ1-2 gives the whole variable domain NAGVMQNPRHLVRRRGQEARLRCSPMKGHSHVYWYRQLPEEGLKFMVYLQKENIIDESGMPKERFSAEFPKEGPSILRIQQVVRGDSAAYFCASSLGTNYGYTFGSGTRLTVV.

The CDR3 sequence is CASRPGLAGGLRTDTQYF. The CDR3 DNA reads as TGCGCCAGCAGACCGGGACTAGCGGGGGGACTCCGCACAGATACGCAGTATTTT. The chain carries TRBV5-1 and TRBJ2-3; TRBD2 matches at 15 bases. There are 18 residues in the CDR3. The J segment lost 1 base and the V segment lost 5 bases, leaving 8 bases of the junction unmatched. Germline values: CDR1 SGHRS, CDR2 YFSETQ.

CDR3 nucleotides: TGTGCCAGCAGTTTCTATCGGACAGGGTACAATGAGCAGTTCTTC. Its translation: CASSFYRTGYNEQFF. The chain joins TRBV27 to TRBJ2-1, with 8 bases aligning to TRBD1. Germline V gene sequence: CDR1 MNHEY, CDR2 SMNVEV (reference sequence). The length of the CDR3 is 15 residues. Germline trimming cut 3 bases from V and 4 bases from J; bases unmatched to any gene: 5.

CDR3 sequence reads: CAISPTAFVDGYTF. CDR3 nucleotide sequence: TGTGCCATCAGTCCGACAGCCTTTGTCGATGGCTACACCTTC. The chain carries TRBV10-3 and TRBJ1-2; TRBD1 is a possible D gene (5 bases). V was pared by 5 bases and J by 6 bases, with 16 bases between. Germline V lookup: CDR1 ENHRY, CDR2 SYGVKD. This CDR3 region has 14 residues.

This CDR3 is CASRRESGVGDQPQHF. The CDR3 DNA is TGTGCCAGCAGGCGAGAGTCAGGGGTGGGAGATCAGCCCCAGCATTTT. V gene TRBV27 combines with J gene TRBJ1-5; D possibly corresponds to TRBD1 (6 bases). With 6 bases removed from V and 5 bases from J, the gap between germline ends came to 20 bases. This CDR3 region has 16 residues. CDR1 is MNHEY and CDR2 is SMNVEV in the germline V gene (reference sequence).

This rearrangement joins TRBV18 to TRBJ1-2; perhaps TRBD1 as D (5 bases). CDR1 is KGHSH, CDR2 LQKENI, per germline. CDR3 size: 15 residues. V dropped 3 bases and J dropped 7 bases, with 18 bases sitting between them. For the CDR3, the DNA is TGTGCCAGCTCACCTGGGGTACGTGGACAACCTGGCTACACCTTC. It yields the protein CASSPGVRGQPGYTF.